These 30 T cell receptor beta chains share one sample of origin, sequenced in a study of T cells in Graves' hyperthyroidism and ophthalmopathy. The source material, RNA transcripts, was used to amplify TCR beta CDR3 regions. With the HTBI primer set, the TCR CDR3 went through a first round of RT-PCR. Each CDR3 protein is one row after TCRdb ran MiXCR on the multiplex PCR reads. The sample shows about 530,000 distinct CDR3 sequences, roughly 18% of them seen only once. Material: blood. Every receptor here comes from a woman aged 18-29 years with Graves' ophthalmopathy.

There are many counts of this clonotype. The CDR3 DNA follows: TGTGCCAGCAGTTTAGGGGGGCCGGTCAATGAGCAGTTCTTC. It codes for CASSLGGPVNEQFF. This sequence joins TRBV28 and TRBJ2-1; D possibly matches TRBD1 or TRBD2 (6 bases each). Trimming pared 2 bases from V and 6 bases from J, leaving 11 bases between. The CDR3 is made up of 14 amino acids. Germline CDR1 MDHEN, CDR2 SYDVKM.

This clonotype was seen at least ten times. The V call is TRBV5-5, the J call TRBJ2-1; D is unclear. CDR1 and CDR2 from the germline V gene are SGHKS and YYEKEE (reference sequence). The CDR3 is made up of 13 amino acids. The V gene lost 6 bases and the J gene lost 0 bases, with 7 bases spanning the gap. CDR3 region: CASTASSYNEQFF. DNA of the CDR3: TGTGCCAGCACTGCAAGCTCCTACAATGAGCAGTTCTTC.

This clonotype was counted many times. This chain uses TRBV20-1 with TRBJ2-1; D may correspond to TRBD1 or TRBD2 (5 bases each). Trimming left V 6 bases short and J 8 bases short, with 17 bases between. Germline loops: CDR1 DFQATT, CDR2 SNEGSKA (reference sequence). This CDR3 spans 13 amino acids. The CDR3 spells CSAKQENGDEQFF. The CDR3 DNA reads TGCAGTGCCAAACAGGAGAACGGGGATGAGCAGTTCTTC.

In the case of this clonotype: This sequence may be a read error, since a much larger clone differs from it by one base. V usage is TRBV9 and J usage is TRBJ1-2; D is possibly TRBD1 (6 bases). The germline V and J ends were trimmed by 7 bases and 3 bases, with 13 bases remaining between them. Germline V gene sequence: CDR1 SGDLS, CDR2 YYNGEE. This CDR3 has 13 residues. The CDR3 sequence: CASAQGGDYGYTF. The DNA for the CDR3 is TGTGCCAGCGCACAAGGGGGAGACTATGGCTACACCTTC.

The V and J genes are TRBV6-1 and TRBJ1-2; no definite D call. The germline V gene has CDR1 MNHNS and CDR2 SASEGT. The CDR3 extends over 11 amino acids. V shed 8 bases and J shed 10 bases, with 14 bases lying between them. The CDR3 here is CASGVVESYTF. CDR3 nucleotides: TGTGCCAGCGGGGTCGTTGAGTCCTACACCTTC.

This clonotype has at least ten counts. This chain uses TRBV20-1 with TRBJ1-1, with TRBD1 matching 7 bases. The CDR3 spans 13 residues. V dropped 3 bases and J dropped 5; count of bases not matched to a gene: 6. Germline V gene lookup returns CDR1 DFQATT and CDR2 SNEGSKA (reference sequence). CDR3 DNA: TGCAGTGCTAGTGACGACAGGGAGACTGAAGCTTTCTTT. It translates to CSASDDRETEAFF.

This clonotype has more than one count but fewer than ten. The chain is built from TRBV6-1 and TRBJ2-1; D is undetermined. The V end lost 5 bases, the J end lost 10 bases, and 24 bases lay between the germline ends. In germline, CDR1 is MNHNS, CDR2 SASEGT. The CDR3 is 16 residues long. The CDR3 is CASSPRMGRIVGEQFF. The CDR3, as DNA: TGTGCCAGCAGTCCCCGTATGGGCAGGATTGTGGGAGAGCAGTTCTTC.

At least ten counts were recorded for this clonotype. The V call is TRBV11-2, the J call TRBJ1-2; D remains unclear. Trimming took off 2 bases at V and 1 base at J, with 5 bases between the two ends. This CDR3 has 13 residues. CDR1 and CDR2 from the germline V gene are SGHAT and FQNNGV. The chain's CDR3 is CASSLSVNYGYTF. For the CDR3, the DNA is TGTGCCAGCAGCTTATCAGTTAACTATGGCTACACCTTC.

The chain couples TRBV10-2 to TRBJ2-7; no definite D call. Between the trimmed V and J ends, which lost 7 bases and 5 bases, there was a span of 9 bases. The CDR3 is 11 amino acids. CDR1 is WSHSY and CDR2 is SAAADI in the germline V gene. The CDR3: CASNPQDEQYF. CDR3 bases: TGCGCCAGCAATCCCCAGGACGAGCAGTACTTC.

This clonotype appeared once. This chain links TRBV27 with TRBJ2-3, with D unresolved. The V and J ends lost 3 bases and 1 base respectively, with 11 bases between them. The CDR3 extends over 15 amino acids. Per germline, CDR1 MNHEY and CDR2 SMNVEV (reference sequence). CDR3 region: CASSFSGTRTDTQYF. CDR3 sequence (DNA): TGTGCCAGCAGTTTCTCAGGCACTCGCACAGATACGCAGTATTTT.

CDR3 sequence reads: CAISESGRILNYGYTF. The CDR3 coding sequence is TGTGCCATCAGTGAGTCCGGACGGATCCTTAACTATGGCTACACCTTC. The genes are TRBV10-3 and TRBJ1-2, with unresolved D. V was pared by 0 bases and J by 1 base, with 12 bases between. CDR1 is ENHRY and CDR2 is SYGVKD in the germline V gene. CDR3 size: 16 residues.

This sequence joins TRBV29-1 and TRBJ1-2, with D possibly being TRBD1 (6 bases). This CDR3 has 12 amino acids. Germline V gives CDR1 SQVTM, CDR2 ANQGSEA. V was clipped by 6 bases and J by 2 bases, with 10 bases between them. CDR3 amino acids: CSVATGNYGYTF. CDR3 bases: TGCAGCGTAGCAACAGGGAACTATGGCTACACCTTC.

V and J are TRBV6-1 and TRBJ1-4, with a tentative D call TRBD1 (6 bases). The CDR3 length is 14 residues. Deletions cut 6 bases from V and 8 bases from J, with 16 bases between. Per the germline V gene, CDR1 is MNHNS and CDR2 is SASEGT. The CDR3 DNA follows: TGTGCCAGCAGCCCCAGGGGAGGTTTGGAAAAACTGTTTTTT. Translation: CASSPRGGLEKLFF.

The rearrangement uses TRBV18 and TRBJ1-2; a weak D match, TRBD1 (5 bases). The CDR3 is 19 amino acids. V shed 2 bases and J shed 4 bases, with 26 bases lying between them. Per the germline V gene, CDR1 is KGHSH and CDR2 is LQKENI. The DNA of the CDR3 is TGTGCCAGCTCACCATGGAACGAGGAGGGGCCCCCGGTTGGCTATGGCTACACCTTC. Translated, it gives CASSPWNEEGPPVGYGYTF.

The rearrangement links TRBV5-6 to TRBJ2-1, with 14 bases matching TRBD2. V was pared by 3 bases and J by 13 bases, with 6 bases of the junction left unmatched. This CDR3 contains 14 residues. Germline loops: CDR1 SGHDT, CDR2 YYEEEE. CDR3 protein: CASSSRTSGRFQFF. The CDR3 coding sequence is TGTGCCAGCAGCTCCCGGACTAGCGGGAGGTTTCAGTTCTTC. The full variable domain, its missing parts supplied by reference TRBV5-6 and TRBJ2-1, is DAGVTQSPTHLIKTRGQQVTLRCSPKSGHDTVSWYQQALGQGPQFIFQYYEEEERQRGNFPDRFSGHQFPNYSSELNVNALLLGDSALYLCASSSRTSGRFQFFGPGTRLTVL.

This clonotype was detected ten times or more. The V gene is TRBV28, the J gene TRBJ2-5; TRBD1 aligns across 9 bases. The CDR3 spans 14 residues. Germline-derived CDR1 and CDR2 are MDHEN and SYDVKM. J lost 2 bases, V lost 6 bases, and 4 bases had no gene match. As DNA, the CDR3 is TGTGCCAGCAGCAACAGGGGGCGTCAAGAGACCCAGTACTTC. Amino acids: CASSNRGRQETQYF.

CDR3 in amino acids: CASSVEAGTGAITGELFF. CDR3 coding DNA: TGTGCCAGCAGCGTAGAGGCCGGGACAGGGGCTATCACCGGGGAGCTGTTTTTT. This chain links TRBV9 with TRBJ2-2; TRBD1 agrees at 10 bases. Trimming took 0 bases from V and 4 from J; bases not matched to a gene: 9. The CDR3 consists of 18 residues. Per the germline V gene, CDR1 is SGDLS and CDR2 is YYNGEE.

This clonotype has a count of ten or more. The CDR3 coding sequence is TGTGCCTGGAGTGATAAGGGACAGGATAATTCACCCCTCCACTTT. Encoded protein: CAWSDKGQDNSPLHF. This chain links TRBV30 with TRBJ1-6, with 8 bases fitting TRBD1. Trimming took 1 base from V and 5 from J; bases not matched to a gene: 4. Germline lookup yields CDR1 GTSNPN and CDR2 SVGIG (reference sequence). This CDR3 spans 15 amino acids.

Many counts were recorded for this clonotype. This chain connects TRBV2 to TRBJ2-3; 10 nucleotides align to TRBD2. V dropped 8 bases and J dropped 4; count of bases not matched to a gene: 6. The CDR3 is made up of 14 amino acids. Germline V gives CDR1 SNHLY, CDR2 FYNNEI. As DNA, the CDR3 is TGTGCCAGCCTCCAGCGGGAGGGCCCAGATACGCAGTATTTT. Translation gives CASLQREGPDTQYF.

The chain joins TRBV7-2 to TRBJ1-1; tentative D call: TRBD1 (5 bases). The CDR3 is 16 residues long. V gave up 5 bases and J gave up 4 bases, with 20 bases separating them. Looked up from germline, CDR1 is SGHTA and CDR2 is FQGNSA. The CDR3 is CASSRWVGGGGTEAFF. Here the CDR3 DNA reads TGTGCCAGCAGCCGTTGGGTGGGGGGGGGGGGCACTGAAGCTTTCTTT.

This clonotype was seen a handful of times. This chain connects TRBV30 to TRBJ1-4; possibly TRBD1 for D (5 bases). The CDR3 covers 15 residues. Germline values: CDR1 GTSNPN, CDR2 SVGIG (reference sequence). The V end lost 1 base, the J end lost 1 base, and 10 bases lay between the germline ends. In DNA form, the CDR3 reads TGTGCCTGGAGTGCCGGACACCTAACTAATGAAAAACTGTTTTTT. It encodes CAWSAGHLTNEKLFF.

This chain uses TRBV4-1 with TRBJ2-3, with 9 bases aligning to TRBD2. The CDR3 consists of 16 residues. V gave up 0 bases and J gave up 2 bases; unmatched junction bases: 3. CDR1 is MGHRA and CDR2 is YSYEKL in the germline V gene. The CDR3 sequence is CASSQEPSGVTDTQYF. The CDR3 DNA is TGCGCCAGCAGCCAAGAACCTAGCGGGGTCACAGATACGCAGTATTTT.

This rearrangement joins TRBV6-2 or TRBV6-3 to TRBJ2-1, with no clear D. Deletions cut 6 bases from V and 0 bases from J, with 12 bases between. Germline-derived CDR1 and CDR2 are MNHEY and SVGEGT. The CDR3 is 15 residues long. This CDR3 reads CASRLVGSSYNEQFF. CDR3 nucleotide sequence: TGTGCCAGCAGGTTAGTAGGCAGCTCCTACAATGAGCAGTTCTTC.

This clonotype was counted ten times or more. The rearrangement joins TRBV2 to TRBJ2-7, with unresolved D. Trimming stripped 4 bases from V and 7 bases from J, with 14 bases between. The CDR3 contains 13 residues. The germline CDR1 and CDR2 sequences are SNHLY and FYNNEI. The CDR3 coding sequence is TGTGCCAGCAGTGTGGAAAGGGTTGAAGAGCAGTACTTC. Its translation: CASSVERVEEQYF.

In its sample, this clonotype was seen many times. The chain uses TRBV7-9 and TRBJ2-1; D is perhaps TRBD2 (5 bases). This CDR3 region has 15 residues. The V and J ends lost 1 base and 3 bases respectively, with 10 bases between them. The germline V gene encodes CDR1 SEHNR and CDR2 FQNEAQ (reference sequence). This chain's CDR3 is CASSLVSSGYNEQFF. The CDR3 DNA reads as TGTGCCAGCAGCTTAGTATCCAGCGGCTACAATGAGCAGTTCTTC.

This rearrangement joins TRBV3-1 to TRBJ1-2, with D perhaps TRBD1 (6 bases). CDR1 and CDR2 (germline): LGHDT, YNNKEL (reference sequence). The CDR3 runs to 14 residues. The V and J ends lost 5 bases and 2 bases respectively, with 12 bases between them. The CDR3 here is CASSVDQGNYGYTF. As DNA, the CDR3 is TGTGCCAGCAGCGTAGACCAGGGGAACTATGGCTACACCTTC.

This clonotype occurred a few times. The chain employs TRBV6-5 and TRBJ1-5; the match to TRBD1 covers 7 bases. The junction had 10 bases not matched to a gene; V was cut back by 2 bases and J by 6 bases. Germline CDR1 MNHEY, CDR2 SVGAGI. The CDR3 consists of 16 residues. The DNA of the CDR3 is TGTGCCAGCAGTTACGGAGGGCAGGGGGAAGGTCAGCCCCAGCATTTT. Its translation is CASSYGGQGEGQPQHF.

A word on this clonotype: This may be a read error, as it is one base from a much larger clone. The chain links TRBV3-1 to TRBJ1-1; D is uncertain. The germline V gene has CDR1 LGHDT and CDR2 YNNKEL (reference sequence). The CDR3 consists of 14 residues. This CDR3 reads CASSPHDLGTKAFF. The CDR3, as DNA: TGTGCCAGCAGTCCACACGACCTAGGCACTAAAGCTTTCTTT.

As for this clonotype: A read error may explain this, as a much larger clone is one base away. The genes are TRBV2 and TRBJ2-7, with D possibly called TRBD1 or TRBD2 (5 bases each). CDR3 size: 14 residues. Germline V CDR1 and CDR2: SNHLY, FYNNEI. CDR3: CASSGARGPYERYF. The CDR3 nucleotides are TGTGCCAGCAGCGGGGCGCGCGGCCCCTACGAGCGGTACTTC.

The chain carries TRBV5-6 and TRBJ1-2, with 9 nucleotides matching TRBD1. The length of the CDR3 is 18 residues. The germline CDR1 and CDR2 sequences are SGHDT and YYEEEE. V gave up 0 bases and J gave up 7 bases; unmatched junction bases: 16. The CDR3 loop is CASSLAAGQGSLFRGYTF. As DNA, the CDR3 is TGTGCCAGCAGCTTGGCCGCGGGACAGGGCTCTCTTTTTCGTGGCTACACCTTC.